This T cell receptor (beta chain) appears in the sequencing data of a study of blood T cell repertoires in COVID-19. The table came from immunoSEQ multiplex PCR; TCRdb's copy has only in-frame clones and leaves some out. In the table there are 120,000 or so clones, around four fifths of which are singletons. There are 17 residues in the CDR3. Germline CDR1 and CDR2: SGHDN and FVKESK. Deletions cut 0 bases from V and 7 bases from J, with 22 bases between. The sample consisted of peripheral blood. The chain joins TRBV14 to TRBJ2-7; D is perhaps TRBD2 (5 bases). The sequence came from a human donor in a cohort sampled during active COVID-19. CDR3 residues: CASSQDKRYDQSREQYF. The CDR3 bases are TGTGCCAGCAGCCAAGACAAGCGGTACGATCAATCTCGGGAGCAGTACTTC.